The next 22 T cell receptor beta chains were all read from a single sample in a study of blood T cell repertoires in COVID-19. Some clones are missing from TCRdb's copy, which holds only in-frame ones; the method was immunoSEQ multiplex PCR. The sample records 140,000 to 150,000 clones, about four fifths being singletons. The sample was peripheral blood. These receptors all come from a young man with COVID-19, enrolled during active disease.

The chain combines TRBV25-1 with TRBJ1-1, with D maybe TRBD1 (6 bases). This CDR3 contains 12 residues. CDR1 and CDR2 from the germline V gene are MGHDK and SYGVNS. The V gene lost 9 bases and the J gene lost 4 bases, with 12 bases spanning the gap. CDR3 residues: CASTRGPTEAFF. CDR3 DNA sequence: TGTGCCAGTACCAGGGGACCCACTGAAGCTTTCTTT.

J is TRBJ2-5 and V is TRBV7-9; 7 bases agree with TRBD1. The germline gives CDR1 SEHNR, CDR2 FQNEAQ (reference sequence). This CDR3 is built from 15 residues. The V segment lost 5 bases and the J segment 1 base; nucleotides outside the gene matches: 7. The CDR3 loop is CASSPRDSIQETQYF. DNA for the CDR3: TGTGCCAGCAGCCCCCGGGACAGCATCCAAGAGACCCAGTACTTC.

The gene calls are TRBV3-1 (or the pseudogene TRBV3-2) and TRBJ2-7; TRBD1 aligns across 8 bases. J lost 2 bases, V lost 7 bases, and 4 bases had no gene match. Germline-derived CDR1 and CDR2 are LGHDT and YNNKEL (reference sequence). This CDR3 region has 13 residues. CDR3 region: CASTAGGAYEQYF. CDR3 coding DNA: TGTGCCAGCACCGCAGGGGGCGCCTACGAGCAGTACTTC.

This clone was seen more than once but under ten times. V usage is TRBV28 and J usage is TRBJ1-5, with D maybe TRBD1 (6 bases). CDR1 is MDHEN and CDR2 is SYDVKM in the germline V gene. The V gene lost 2 bases and the J gene lost 2 bases, with 16 bases spanning the gap. This CDR3 has 17 amino acids. The CDR3 sequence is CASSLRGGGLRNQPQHF. The CDR3 DNA reads as TGTGCCAGCAGTTTAAGGGGGGGAGGGTTGCGCAATCAGCCCCAGCATTTT.

The chain joins TRBV5-1 to TRBJ2-3; 10 positions agree with TRBD1. The CDR3 covers 16 residues. Germline V gives CDR1 SGHRS, CDR2 YFSETQ. V dropped 0 bases and J dropped 3; count of bases not matched to a gene: 4. CDR3 in DNA: TGCGCCAGCAGCTTGGCCCGGACAGGGGGGACAGATACGCAGTATTTT. Translating gives CASSLARTGGTDTQYF.

This sequence joins TRBV4-2 and TRBJ2-5; D perhaps matches TRBD2 (6 bases). V shed 4 bases and J shed 4 bases, with 25 bases lying between them. Germline CDR1 reads LGHNA; CDR2 reads YNFKEQ. This CDR3 region has 18 residues. This chain's CDR3 is CASSPLGLRELGGETQYF. Written as DNA, the CDR3 is TGTGCCAGCAGCCCCCTTGGGCTGCGGGAATTGGGGGGAGAGACCCAGTACTTC.

The J gene is TRBJ1-5, the V gene TRBV6-5, with TRBD1 matching over 7 bases. V shed 7 bases and J 4 bases; nucleotides not matched to a gene: 10. This CDR3 comprises 15 residues. Looked up from germline, CDR1 is MNHEY and CDR2 is SVGAGI. CDR3 bases: TGTGCCAGCAACCCCCGGACAGGCGTAAATCAGCCCCAGCATTTT. Its translation: CASNPRTGVNQPQHF.

The chain couples TRBV5-6 to TRBJ1-2; possible D gene TRBD1, 6 bases. The germline CDR1 and CDR2 sequences are SGHDT and YYEEEE. The length of the CDR3 is 15 residues. The V and J ends lost 0 bases and 2 bases respectively, with 11 bases between them. In nucleotides, the CDR3 is TGTGCCAGCAGCTTGGTGGGGGCGAGAAACTATGGCTACACCTTC. As protein: CASSLVGARNYGYTF.

The chain uses TRBV28 and TRBJ1-6; TRBD1 aligns across 8 bases. CDR3 length: 12 residues. V was clipped by 8 bases and J by 19 bases; unmatched bases: 13. The germline gives CDR1 MDHEN, CDR2 SYDVKM. CDR3 in amino acids: CASLTPEDRVHF. Written as DNA, the CDR3 is TGTGCCAGCCTAACACCGGAGGACAGGGTACACTTT.

V usage is TRBV7-3 and J usage is TRBJ2-7; D is unresolved. From germline, CDR1 is SGHTA and CDR2 FQGTGA. The CDR3 is 15 residues long. Trimming left V 5 bases short and J 5 bases short, with 19 bases between. The CDR3 DNA sequence: TGTGCCAGCAGCCAACCGGCGCAGGTTCGGAACGAGCAGTACTTC. Protein: CASSQPAQVRNEQYF.

The chain has TRBV29-1 and TRBJ1-6; D gene unclear. The CDR3 has 13 residues. V was pared by 5 bases and J by 4 bases, with 9 bases between. Germline values: CDR1 SQVTM, CDR2 ANQGSEA. CDR3 DNA: TGCAGCGTTTCGACGGGTTATAATTCACCCCTCCACTTT. It codes for CSVSTGYNSPLHF.

The chain uses TRBV18 and TRBJ2-1; 9 bases match TRBD2. This CDR3 is 17 amino acids long. Germline CDR1 KGHSH, CDR2 LQKENI. After removal of 4 bases from V and 7 bases from J, the junction contained 14 bases not matched to a gene. The CDR3 coding sequence is TGTGCCAGCTCACGTTGGTCAGCGGGAGGTTCGGGGAATGAGCAGTTCTTC. Protein sequence: CASSRWSAGGSGNEQFF. Combining the CDR3 with reference TRBV18 and TRBJ2-1 gives the whole variable domain NAGVMQNPRHLVRRRGQEARLRCSPMKGHSHVYWYRQLPEEGLKFMVYLQKENIIDESGMPKERFSAEFPKEGPSILRIQQVVRGDSAAYFCASSRWSAGGSGNEQFFGPGTRLTVL.

In its sample, this clone was seen many times. The CDR3 bases are TGTGCCAGCAGTGACTACAGGGGAGGTAGCAATCAGCCCCAGCATTTT. Protein product: CASSDYRGGSNQPQHF. The gene calls are TRBV27 and TRBJ1-5, with 7 nucleotides matching TRBD1. CDR1 and CDR2 from the germline V gene are MNHEY and SMNVEV (reference sequence). With 5 bases clipped from V and 0 bases from J, the junction kept 7 bases outside the gene matches. CDR3 length: 16 amino acids.

This clone was observed many times. The genes are TRBV5-6 and TRBJ1-2, with 8 bases that match TRBD1. Germline V lookup: CDR1 SGHDT, CDR2 YYEEEE. V lost 4 bases, J lost 8 bases, and 22 bases stayed unmatched. The CDR3 is made up of 18 amino acids. The CDR3 reads CASSPQWTGNIPLRGYTF. The DNA for the CDR3 is TGTGCCAGCAGCCCTCAATGGACAGGGAATATTCCTTTGAGGGGCTACACCTTC.

The rearrangement links TRBV5-4 to TRBJ2-1; 10 positions match TRBD1. There are 16 residues in the CDR3. Germline-derived CDR1 and CDR2 are SGHNT and YYREEE (reference sequence). The junction had 11 bases not matched to a gene; V was cut back by 3 bases and J by 8 bases. The CDR3: CASSWNPGQGHDEQFF. The CDR3 nucleotides are TGTGCCAGCAGCTGGAACCCGGGACAGGGGCACGATGAGCAGTTCTTC.

This chain links TRBV11-2 with TRBJ2-5; 9 nucleotides line up with TRBD2. The trim removed 5 bases at V and 6 bases at J, leaving 4 bases unmatched. The V gene's germline CDR1 is SGHAT and CDR2 FQNNGV. The CDR3 runs to 13 residues. CDR3 sequence (DNA): TGTGCCAGCAGCCTAGCGGGACTAAAGACCCAGTACTTC. This codes for CASSLAGLKTQYF.

V gene TRBV2 combines with J gene TRBJ2-3; TRBD2 matches at 9 bases. The germline CDR1 and CDR2 sequences are SNHLY and FYNNEI. V shed 5 bases, J shed 6 bases, and the junction held 12 bases outside the gene matches. CDR3 length: 16 amino acids. DNA for the CDR3: TGTGCCAGCAGTTCCCTCCTTGCGGGAGGGGGGGATACGCAGTATTTT. Protein: CASSSLLAGGGDTQYF.

This clone showed up just once. The chain combines TRBV15 with TRBJ2-5, with 12 bases lining up with TRBD2. Germline trimming cut 3 bases from V and 10 bases from J; bases unmatched to any gene: 15. The CDR3 length is 17 residues. CDR1 and CDR2 (germline): LNHNV, YYDKDF (reference sequence). The CDR3 bases are TGTGCCACCAGCAGGGGACTAGCGGGTACCCCGTCGAGTGGCCAGTACTTC. This codes for CATSRGLAGTPSSGQYF. Using reference TRBV15 and TRBJ2-5 for the parts outside the CDR3, the full variable domain is DAMVIQNPRYQVTQFGKPVTLSCSQTLNHNVMYWYQQKSSQAPKLLFHYYDKDFNNEADTPDNFQSRRPNTSFCFLDIRSPGLGDTAMYLCATSRGLAGTPSSGQYFGPGTRLLVL.

Only one count was recorded for this clone. The chain links TRBV6-2 or TRBV6-3 to TRBJ2-1; weak D call: TRBD2 (6 bases). The CDR3 loop spans 14 amino acids. Germline assignment: CDR1 MNHEY and CDR2 SVGEGT. V dropped 5 bases and J dropped 6 bases, with 14 bases sitting between them. CDR3 loop: CASSMETRGNEQFF. The CDR3 bases are TGTGCCAGCAGTATGGAGACTAGGGGCAATGAGCAGTTCTTC.

The chain is built from TRBV5-1 and TRBJ1-1; 7 bases fit TRBD1. The CDR3 covers 16 residues. Per the germline V gene, CDR1 is SGHRS and CDR2 is YFSETQ. V dropped 0 bases and J dropped 0; count of bases not matched to a gene: 5. In nucleotides, the CDR3 is TGCGCCAGCAGCTTGGCCCAGGGACAGATGAACACTGAAGCTTTCTTT. Encoded protein: CASSLAQGQMNTEAFF. The whole variable domain, remainder taken from reference TRBV5-1 and TRBJ1-1, is KAGVTQTPRYLIKTRGQQVTLSCSPISGHRSVSWYQQTPGQGLQFLFEYFSETQRNKGNFPGRFSGRQFSNSRSEMNVSTLELGDSALYLCASSLAQGQMNTEAFFGQGTRLTVV.

This clone was seen a single time. The chain carries TRBV29-1 and TRBJ2-5; D is unclear. Germline-derived CDR1 and CDR2 are SQVTM and ANQGSEA. The CDR3 covers 10 residues. Trimming left V 7 bases short and J 3 bases short, with 6 bases between. The CDR3 region is CSAREETQYF. In DNA form, the CDR3 reads TGCAGCGCCCGAGAAGAGACCCAGTACTTC. The whole variable domain, filled in from reference TRBV29-1 and TRBJ2-5, reads SAVISQKPSRDICQRGTSLTIQCQVDSQVTMMFWYRQQPGQSLTLIATANQGSEATYESGFVIDKFPISRPNLTFSTLTVSNMSPEDSSIYLCSAREETQYFGPGTRLLVL.

The J gene is TRBJ1-2, the V gene TRBV10-3, with 9 bases matching TRBD1. V lost 10 bases and J lost 6; bases outside the gene matches: 15. CDR3 length equals 15 residues. CDR1 and CDR2 from the germline V gene are ENHRY and SYGVKD. The DNA of the CDR3 is TGTGCCACTAACCCTGTTGACAGGGGGACCCATGGCTACACCTTC. Translated: CATNPVDRGTHGYTF.